The next 25 T cell receptor beta chains were all read from a single sample in a study of blood T cell repertoires in COVID-19. Repertoires were generated with immunoSEQ multiplex PCR, while TCRdb's copy carries only in-frame clones and drops some. The sample has about 67,000 clones, about 87% seen once. Input material: peripheral blood. The receptors stem from a man aged 50-60 years with active COVID-19.

Judged by abundance, this clone is medium-sized. The chain recombines TRBV19 with TRBJ2-7; 9 positions match TRBD1. The CDR3 extends over 15 amino acids. Germline CDR1 reads LNHDA; CDR2 reads SQIVND (reference sequence). Unmatched junction bases numbered 8, after V lost 6 bases and J lost 2 bases. The CDR3 here is CASRGQGHLPYEQYF. The CDR3 bases are TGTGCCAGTAGGGGACAGGGACACCTTCCCTACGAGCAGTACTTC. The whole variable domain, filled in from reference TRBV19 and TRBJ2-7, reads DGGITQSPKYLFRKEGQNVTLSCEQNLNHDAMYWYRQDPGQGLRLIYYSQIVNDFQKGDIAEGYSVSREKKESFPLTVTSAQKNPTAFYLCASRGQGHLPYEQYFGPGTRLTVT.

This chain links TRBV28 with TRBJ2-5; no reliable D call. The germline V gene has CDR1 MDHEN and CDR2 SYDVKM. The CDR3 consists of 13 residues. Between the trimmed V and J ends, which lost 7 bases and 1 base, there was a span of 10 bases. CDR3 region: CASTAGFQETQYF. CDR3 bases: TGTGCCAGCACCGCCGGGTTCCAAGAGACCCAGTACTTC.

CDR3: CASSLMGLAVSYNEQFF. The CDR3 DNA reads TGTGCCAGCAGCTTAATGGGACTAGCAGTCTCCTACAATGAGCAGTTCTTC. V is TRBV7-9 and J is TRBJ2-1; TRBD2 matches at 9 bases. V gave up 2 bases and J gave up 0 bases; unmatched junction bases: 5. CDR3 length: 17 residues. Germline-derived CDR1 and CDR2 are SEHNR and FQNEAQ (reference sequence).

V usage is TRBV2 and J usage is TRBJ1-2, with D possibly matching TRBD1 (5 bases). Germline loops: CDR1 SNHLY, CDR2 FYNNEI. Trimming shortened V by 6 bases and J by 3 bases, and 17 bases separated the two germline ends. The CDR3 extends over 15 amino acids. The CDR3 loop is CASSGTSGIYYGYTF. CDR3 nucleotide sequence: TGTGCCAGCAGCGGTACCTCAGGGATTTACTATGGCTACACCTTC.

CDR3 residues: CASSLRQGASYEQYF. In nucleotides, the CDR3 is TGTGCCAGCAGTTTGCGACAGGGGGCATCCTACGAGCAGTACTTC. This chain joins TRBV28 and TRBJ2-7; 10 bases are shared with TRBD1. The CDR3 extends over 15 amino acids. Germline V lookup: CDR1 MDHEN, CDR2 SYDVKM. Trimming at V came to 3 bases and at J to 1 base, leaving 3 bases not matched to a gene.

This chain connects TRBV11-3 to TRBJ2-1, with D maybe TRBD2 (5 bases). Trimming removed 6 bases from V and 4 bases from J, with 16 bases in between. Per germline, CDR1 SGHNT and CDR2 YENEEA. The CDR3 contains 15 residues. The CDR3 reads CASSSDFSSYNEQFF. The DNA of the CDR3 is TGTGCCAGCAGTTCGGACTTTTCCTCTTACAATGAGCAGTTCTTC.

This chain uses TRBV10-3 with TRBJ2-7, with 10 bases lining up with TRBD1. The CDR3 length is 14 residues. CDR1 ENHRY and CDR2 SYGVKD come from the germline V gene. Losses at the gene ends were 4 bases for V and 1 base for J; bases not matched to a gene: 1. Here the CDR3 reads CAISGGQGSYEQYF. In nucleotides, the CDR3 is TGTGCCATCAGTGGGGGACAGGGGTCCTACGAGCAGTACTTC.

This clone was seen a single time. V and J are TRBV7-6 and TRBJ1-1; D perhaps matches TRBD1 (5 bases). From germline, CDR1 is SGHVS and CDR2 FNYEAQ. This CDR3 spans 15 amino acids. Trimming shortened V by 2 bases and J by 1 base, and 11 bases separated the two germline ends. The CDR3 nucleotides read TGTGCCAGCAGCTTAACGGGCCAGGGGAACACTGAAGCTTTCTTT. Amino acids: CASSLTGQGNTEAFF.

The V call is TRBV7-2, the J call TRBJ2-5; D possibly corresponds to TRBD1 (5 bases). CDR3 length: 17 residues. Germline CDR1 and CDR2: SGHTA and FQGNSA. The V end was cut by 2 bases, the J end by 4 bases, with 20 bases between. The CDR3 bases are TGTGCCAGCAGCTTAATGCCAGGGTATCCACAAGGAGAGACCCAGTACTTC. Its protein is CASSLMPGYPQGETQYF.

The J gene is TRBJ2-7, the V gene TRBV25-1; 10 bases map to TRBD2. In germline, CDR1 is MGHDK, CDR2 SYGVNS. CDR3 size: 17 residues. V trimming: 4 bases; J trimming: 5 bases; junction bases outside the gene matches: 14. The CDR3 coding sequence is TGTGCCAGCAGTGCTAGGGTTATTAGCGGGAGGACTAACGAGCAGTACTTC. Translating gives CASSARVISGRTNEQYF.

The rearrangement joins TRBV6-6 to TRBJ2-7; tentative D call: TRBD1 (5 bases). The CDR3 consists of 12 residues. Trimming left V 8 bases short and J 0 bases short, with 8 bases between. Germline assignment: CDR1 MNHNY and CDR2 SVGAGI (reference sequence). The CDR3 protein is CASQGYSYEQYF. As DNA, the CDR3 is TGTGCCAGCCAGGGATACTCCTACGAGCAGTACTTC.

The chain couples TRBV5-1 to TRBJ1-1; 8 positions agree with TRBD1. The CDR3 is 14 residues long. The germline gives CDR1 SGHRS, CDR2 YFSETQ. The junction had 11 bases not matched to a gene; V was cut back by 4 bases and J by 9 bases. CDR3 bases: TGCGCCAGCAGCGCGGCCACAGGACAGGGCAAAGCTTTCTTT. Translating it yields CASSAATGQGKAFF.

Concerning this clone itself: Other DNA variants within this sample encode the same CDR3. The chain joins TRBV6-5 to TRBJ1-2; D ambiguous. From germline, CDR1 is MNHEY and CDR2 SVGAGI. Trimming shortened V by 5 bases and J by 1 base, and 5 bases separated the two germline ends. The CDR3 extends over 12 amino acids. This CDR3 is CASSPSNYGYTF. For the CDR3, the DNA is TGTGCCAGCAGTCCTAGTAACTATGGCTACACCTTC.

This chain connects TRBV9 to TRBJ1-3; D possibly corresponds to TRBD1 (6 bases). Germline CDR1 and CDR2: SGDLS and YYNGEE. The CDR3 length is 15 residues. The V end was cut by 2 bases, the J end by 0 bases, with 9 bases between. The CDR3 DNA follows: TGTGCCAGCAGCGTTCAGGGGTTCTCTGGAAACACCATATATTTT. Translated: CASSVQGFSGNTIYF. The variable domain in full, with the rest retrieved from reference TRBV9 and TRBJ1-3, is DSGVTQTPKHLITATGQRVTLRCSPRSGDLSVYWYQQSLDQGLQFLIQYYNGEERAKGNILERFSAQQFPDLHSELNLSSLELGDSALYFCASSVQGFSGNTIYFGEGSWLTVV.

This chain connects TRBV5-4 to TRBJ2-5, with 7 bases fitting TRBD1. CDR3 size: 15 residues. V was pared by 0 bases and J by 2 bases, with 4 bases of the junction left unmatched. The V gene's germline CDR1 is SGHNT and CDR2 YYREEE (reference sequence). CDR3 loop: CASSLAKGQQETQYF. The CDR3 DNA is TGTGCCAGCAGCTTGGCCAAGGGACAGCAAGAGACCCAGTACTTC. Drawing the rest from reference TRBV5-4 and TRBJ2-5, the complete variable domain is ETGVTQSPTHLIKTRGQQVTLRCSSQSGHNTVSWYQQALGQGPQFIFQYYREEENGRGNFPPRFSGLQFPNYSSELNVNALELDDSALYLCASSLAKGQQETQYFGPGTRLLVL.

CDR3 DNA: TGTGCCAGCAGCCAAGTCCTTGCGGGACAGGAAGAAGCTTTCTTT. This codes for CASSQVLAGQEEAFF. The chain recombines TRBV3-1 (or the pseudogene TRBV3-2) with TRBJ1-1, with 8 bases that match TRBD1. This CDR3 has 15 residues. Per germline, CDR1 LGHDT and CDR2 YNNKEL (reference sequence). V lost 1 base to trimming and J lost 8 bases; unmatched junction nucleotides: 9.

The V and J genes are TRBV6-2 or TRBV6-3 and TRBJ2-2; D is possibly TRBD2 (5 bases). Germline V CDR1 and CDR2: MNHEY, SVGEGT. Trimming removed 5 bases from V and 2 bases from J, with 15 bases in between. There are 16 residues in the CDR3. CDR3 sequence: CASSQRGRINTGELFF. The CDR3 DNA is TGTGCCAGCAGTCAACGAGGGAGAATCAACACCGGGGAGCTGTTTTTT.

Note on this clone: Other nucleotide sequences from this sample produce the same CDR3. This sequence joins TRBV27 and TRBJ1-2, with D possibly being TRBD1 (5 bases). This CDR3 spans 12 amino acids. Germline CDR1 and CDR2: MNHEY and SMNVEV (reference sequence). V was cut by 2 bases and J by 4 bases, with 5 bases left in between. CDR3 DNA: TGTGCCAGCAGTTTACAGGGCTATGGCTACACCTTC. Protein sequence: CASSLQGYGYTF.

The rearrangement joins TRBV4-3 to TRBJ1-3; no clear D gene. CDR3 size: 13 residues. With 4 bases removed from V and 0 bases from J, the gap between germline ends came to 4 bases. CDR1 and CDR2 from the germline V gene are LGHNA and YSLEER. CDR3 DNA: TGCGCCAGCAGCCCCCTCTCTGGAAACACCATATATTTT. Protein sequence: CASSPLSGNTIYF.

V gene TRBV5-1 combines with J gene TRBJ1-1; TRBD1 aligns across 9 bases. The CDR3 length is 12 residues. Germline CDR1 is SGHRS and CDR2 is YFSETQ. Trimming at V came to 4 bases and at J to 8 bases, leaving 3 bases not matched to a gene. The CDR3 nucleotides read TGCGCCAGCAGCACCGGACAGGGGGAAGCTTTCTTT. As protein: CASSTGQGEAFF.

The chain links TRBV7-9 to TRBJ1-1; D not resolved. CDR1 and CDR2 from the germline V gene are SEHNR and FQNEAQ (reference sequence). This CDR3 spans 14 amino acids. V lost 5 bases, J lost 3 bases, and 13 bases lay in between. CDR3 sequence (DNA): TGTGCCAGCAGCCAGCCCTACCGGGACACTGAAGCTTTCTTT. Translating it yields CASSQPYRDTEAFF.

The CDR3 protein is CASSLESSGVYEQYF. The CDR3 DNA sequence: TGCGCCAGCAGCCTGGAGAGTAGCGGAGTGTACGAGCAGTACTTC. The rearrangement uses TRBV5-1 and TRBJ2-7; D perhaps matches TRBD2 (6 bases). Germline V gene data show CDR1 as SGHRS and CDR2 as YFSETQ. This CDR3 has 15 residues. The ends were cut back, 4 bases at V and 4 bases at J, with 18 bases in the middle. Full variable domain (missing parts from reference TRBV5-1 and TRBJ2-7): KAGVTQTPRYLIKTRGQQVTLSCSPISGHRSVSWYQQTPGQGLQFLFEYFSETQRNKGNFPGRFSGRQFSNSRSEMNVSTLELGDSALYLCASSLESSGVYEQYFGPGTRLTVT.

This chain connects TRBV7-2 to TRBJ2-3, with 8 bases matching TRBD1. CDR1 is SGHTA and CDR2 is FQGNSA in the germline V gene. V lost 3 bases and J lost 1; bases outside the gene matches: 0. There are 14 residues in the CDR3. CDR3 nucleotide sequence: TGTGCCAGCAGCTTGACAGGGGGCACAGATACGCAGTATTTT. This gives the protein CASSLTGGTDTQYF.

V usage is TRBV5-1 and J usage is TRBJ2-4; 9 bases are shared with TRBD2. This CDR3 has 16 amino acids. The V gene's germline CDR1 is SGHRS and CDR2 YFSETQ. V lost 7 bases, J lost 0 bases, and 8 bases stayed unmatched. CDR3 in amino acids: CASSSLAGVAKNIQYF. In nucleotides, the CDR3 is TGCGCCAGCTCTTCCTTAGCGGGGGTAGCCAAAAACATTCAGTACTTC.

This chain connects TRBV7-8 to TRBJ2-4; 10 bases line up with TRBD1. V gave up 5 bases and J gave up 7 bases; unmatched junction bases: 2. The length of the CDR3 is 13 residues. The germline gives CDR1 SGHVS, CDR2 FQNEAQ. CDR3 sequence (DNA): TGTGCCAGCAGCCCGGGACAGGGGAACATTCAGTACTTC. Translation: CASSPGQGNIQYF.